What follows are 18 T cell receptor beta chains derived from one specimen sequenced in a study of blood T cell repertoires in COVID-19. This table comes from immunoSEQ multiplex PCR, and its TCRdb copy is limited to in-frame clones, with some not included. The profile shows tens of thousands of clones, roughly 82% of them singletons. Material for sequencing was peripheral blood. The receptors were sampled from a woman of 80 years or more with acute or convalescent COVID-19.

This chain links TRBV11-2 with TRBJ2-3, with D possibly matching TRBD2 (5 bases). Trimming shortened V by 5 bases and J by 7 bases, and 13 bases separated the two germline ends. The CDR3 sequence is 13 residues long. The germline V gene encodes CDR1 SGHAT and CDR2 FQNNGV. CDR3 residues: CASSQGSGNTQYF. The CDR3 nucleotides are TGTGCCAGCAGCCAAGGGTCGGGGAATACGCAGTATTTT. The full variable domain, with the rest looked up from reference TRBV11-2 and TRBJ2-3, is EAGVAQSPRYKIIEKRQSVAFWCNPISGHATLYWYQQILGQGPKLLIQFQNNGVVDDSQLPKDRFSAERLKGVDSTLKIQPAKLEDSAVYLCASSQGSGNTQYFGPGTRLTVL.

A few counts support this clone. The V and J genes are TRBV19 and TRBJ2-3; D ambiguous. There are 15 residues in the CDR3. Trimming took 1 base from V and 2 from J, leaving 10 bases between them. CDR1 and CDR2 from the germline V gene are LNHDA and SQIVND (reference sequence). This CDR3 is CASSIAPVITDTQYF. The CDR3 nucleotides read TGTGCCAGTAGTATAGCTCCGGTTATCACAGATACGCAGTATTTT.

The chain combines TRBV7-2 with TRBJ2-1; 8 nucleotides match TRBD2. Trimming at V came to 3 bases and at J to 1 base, leaving 2 bases not matched to a gene. The CDR3 is 15 amino acids. CDR1 and CDR2 (germline): SGHTA, FQGNSA. The CDR3: CASSLTSDSYNEQFF. CDR3 in DNA: TGTGCCAGCAGCTTGACTAGCGATTCCTACAATGAGCAGTTCTTC.

A single count supports this clone. The chain recombines TRBV9 with TRBJ1-1, with D possibly TRBD1 on 5 matching bases. CDR1 SGDLS and CDR2 YYNGEE come from the germline V gene. The CDR3 has 17 amino acids. Trimming left V 4 bases short and J 5 bases short, with 24 bases between. The CDR3 DNA reads TGTGCCAGCAGCATAGCCGGGACGGGGGTGGTTGGAACTGAAGCTTTCTTT. Translation gives CASSIAGTGVVGTEAFF.

This clone was counted a few times. This rearrangement joins TRBV6-4 to TRBJ1-5; TRBD1 agrees at 9 bases. The J segment lost 7 bases and the V segment lost 3 bases, leaving 7 bases of the junction unmatched. The CDR3 length is 15 residues. In germline, CDR1 is MRHNA, CDR2 SNTAGT. The CDR3: CASSETGGREQPQHF. The CDR3 bases are TGTGCCAGCAGTGAAACAGGGGGCAGGGAGCAGCCCCAGCATTTT.

This rearrangement joins TRBV18 to TRBJ1-2; possible D gene TRBD1, 6 bases. V lost 6 bases and J 2 bases, leaving 10 bases between the germline ends. This CDR3 has 13 amino acids. Per germline, CDR1 KGHSH and CDR2 LQKENI. This CDR3 is CASSLDRNYGYTF. The CDR3 nucleotides read TGTGCCAGCTCCCTAGACAGGAACTATGGCTACACCTTC.

This clone was counted once. The CDR3 sequence is CASSASGRGENEQFF. The CDR3 coding sequence is TGTGCCAGCAGCGCCAGCGGGAGGGGTGAAAATGAGCAGTTCTTC. The chain has TRBV9 and TRBJ2-1; 10 bases are shared with TRBD2. The CDR3 consists of 15 residues. Germline values: CDR1 SGDLS, CDR2 YYNGEE. The junction had 7 bases not matched to a gene; V was cut back by 3 bases and J by 7 bases.

This clone was counted between two and nine times. As DNA, the CDR3 is TGTGCCAGCAGCCCCGTGACTAGCGGGAGGGGCGAGCAGTACTTC. Translating it yields CASSPVTSGRGEQYF. The J gene is TRBJ2-7, the V gene TRBV6-2 or TRBV6-3; 14 bases are shared with TRBD2. The V gene end was trimmed by 6 bases and the J gene end by 6 bases; junction bases not matched to a gene: 7. CDR1 MNHEY and CDR2 SVGEGT come from the germline V gene. CDR3 length: 15 amino acids.

The rearrangement uses TRBV6-6 and TRBJ2-7; 8 bases are a match to TRBD2. Germline V lookup: CDR1 MNHNY, CDR2 SVGAGI (reference sequence). The CDR3 length is 15 residues. Unmatched junction bases numbered 10, after V lost 2 bases and J lost 7 bases. Here the CDR3 reads CASSYGAGGRVEQYF. The DNA of the CDR3 is TGTGCCAGCAGTTACGGGGCGGGAGGTAGAGTTGAGCAGTACTTC.

The rearrangement uses TRBV27 and TRBJ2-7; 7 nucleotides line up with TRBD2. The trim removed 4 bases at V and 2 bases at J, leaving 5 bases unmatched. Germline CDR1 reads MNHEY; CDR2 reads SMNVEV (reference sequence). CDR3 length: 14 residues. The DNA for the CDR3 is TGTGCCAGCAGTTGGGAGCGGGGAGCCTACGAGCAGTACTTC. Translating gives CASSWERGAYEQYF.

The gene calls are TRBV7-2 and TRBJ2-1, with D possibly TRBD2 on 6 matching bases. Deletions cut 3 bases from V and 12 bases from J, with 24 bases between. CDR3 length: 16 residues. Germline V gives CDR1 SGHTA, CDR2 FQGNSA. The CDR3 sequence is CASSFHAGTPQAGQFF. The CDR3 coding sequence is TGTGCCAGCAGCTTCCATGCCGGGACTCCCCAAGCAGGGCAGTTCTTC.

V usage is TRBV7-2 and J usage is TRBJ2-7, with D unclear. Trimming pared 5 bases from V and 4 bases from J, leaving 12 bases between. The CDR3 consists of 13 residues. Germline loops: CDR1 SGHTA, CDR2 FQGNSA. In DNA, the CDR3 is TGTGCCAGCAGCGAGAACGGTCCTTACGAGCAGTACTTC. Residues: CASSENGPYEQYF.

This sequence joins TRBV27 and TRBJ1-6; D remains ambiguous. The CDR3 consists of 14 residues. Germline V gene lookup returns CDR1 MNHEY and CDR2 SMNVEV (reference sequence). V dropped 3 bases and J dropped 5 bases, with 8 bases sitting between them. CDR3 sequence reads: CASSFAGHNSPLHF. In DNA, the CDR3 is TGTGCCAGCAGTTTCGCAGGTCATAATTCACCCCTCCACTTT.

This rearrangement joins TRBV7-2 to TRBJ2-3; TRBD2 matches 7 bases. This CDR3 has 13 residues. J gave up 6 bases and V 5 bases, and 5 bases lay outside the gene matches. Germline V gene sequence: CDR1 SGHTA, CDR2 FQGNSA. CDR3 bases: TGTGCCAGCAGCCGGGAGGCCGCGGATACGCAGTATTTT. It specifies CASSREAADTQYF.

The chain links TRBV7-9 to TRBJ1-4; TRBD1 matches at 7 bases. The trim removed 2 bases at V and 8 bases at J, leaving 8 bases unmatched. CDR1 is SEHNR and CDR2 is FQNEAQ in the germline V gene (reference sequence). This CDR3 has 15 amino acids. CDR3: CASSLWSQGLEKLFF. The CDR3 DNA follows: TGTGCCAGCAGCTTATGGTCACAGGGGCTAGAAAAACTGTTTTTT.

The chain carries TRBV9 and TRBJ2-1; 9 nucleotides agree with TRBD2. Germline values: CDR1 SGDLS, CDR2 YYNGEE. The CDR3 runs to 15 residues. Trimming removed 0 bases from V and 8 bases from J; junction bases left unmatched: 6. The CDR3 sequence: CASSVVGSGRHEQFF. CDR3 nucleotide sequence: TGTGCCAGCAGCGTAGTCGGTAGCGGGAGACATGAGCAGTTCTTC.

The rearrangement links TRBV3-1 (or the pseudogene TRBV3-2) to TRBJ2-2, with a weak D call TRBD2 (6 bases). The CDR3 sequence is 12 residues long. The germline V and J ends were trimmed by 5 bases and 6 bases, with 7 bases remaining between them. CDR1 is LGHDT and CDR2 is YNNKEL in the germline V gene (reference sequence). The CDR3 sequence is CASSAGSGELFF. DNA of the CDR3: TGTGCCAGCAGCGCGGGATCCGGGGAGCTGTTTTTT.

The rearrangement links TRBV2 to TRBJ1-4; 9 bases match TRBD1. This CDR3 is 15 amino acids long. The V and J ends lost 3 bases and 7 bases, in that order; junction bases with no gene match: 6. CDR1 SNHLY and CDR2 FYNNEI come from the germline V gene. In DNA form, the CDR3 reads TGTGCCAGCAGTGACTTGGGACAGGGTCGTGAAAAACTGTTTTTT. This codes for CASSDLGQGREKLFF.